The clone carrying this TCR beta chain showed up just once. The data derive from a study of blood T cell repertoires in COVID-19. Profiling relied on immunoSEQ multiplex PCR, and the TCRdb table lists in-frame clones only, not all of them. This table holds around 140,000 clones, around nine tenths found once. Trimming took 9 bases from V and 0 from J; bases not matched to a gene: 9. The CDR3 contains 15 residues. The germline gives CDR1 SEHNR, CDR2 FQNEAQ (reference sequence). The clonotype originates from a woman between 50 and 59 years old with acute or convalescent COVID-19. V usage is TRBV7-9 and J usage is TRBJ1-1; TRBD1 matches 8 bases. The sequenced material came from peripheral blood. CDR3 region: CASYRGEVVNTEAFF. The CDR3 nucleotides are TGTGCCAGTTACAGGGGGGAAGTGGTGAACACTGAAGCTTTCTTT.